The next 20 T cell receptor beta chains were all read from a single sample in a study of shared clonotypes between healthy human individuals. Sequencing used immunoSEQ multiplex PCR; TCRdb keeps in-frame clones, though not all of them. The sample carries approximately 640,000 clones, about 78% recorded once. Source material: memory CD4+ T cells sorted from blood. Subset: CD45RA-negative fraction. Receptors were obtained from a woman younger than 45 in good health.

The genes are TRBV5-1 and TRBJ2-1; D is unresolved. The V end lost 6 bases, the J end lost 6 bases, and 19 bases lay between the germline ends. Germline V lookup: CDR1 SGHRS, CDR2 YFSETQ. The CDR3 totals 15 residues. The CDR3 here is CASTTLGMQANEQFF. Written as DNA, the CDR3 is TGCGCCAGCACCACTCTGGGGATGCAGGCCAATGAGCAGTTCTTC.

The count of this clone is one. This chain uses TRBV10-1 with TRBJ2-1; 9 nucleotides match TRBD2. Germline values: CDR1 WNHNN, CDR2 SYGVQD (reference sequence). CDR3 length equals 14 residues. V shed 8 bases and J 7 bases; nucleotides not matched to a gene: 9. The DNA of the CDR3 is TGCGCCAGCGGGGGGGCTAGCGGGATTAATGAGCAGTTCTTC. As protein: CASGGASGINEQFF.

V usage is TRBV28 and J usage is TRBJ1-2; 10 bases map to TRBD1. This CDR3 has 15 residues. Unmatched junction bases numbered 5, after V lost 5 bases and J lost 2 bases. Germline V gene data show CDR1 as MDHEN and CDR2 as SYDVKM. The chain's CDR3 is CASSPPTGGNYGYTF. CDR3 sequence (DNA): TGTGCCAGCAGTCCGCCGACAGGGGGCAACTATGGCTACACCTTC.

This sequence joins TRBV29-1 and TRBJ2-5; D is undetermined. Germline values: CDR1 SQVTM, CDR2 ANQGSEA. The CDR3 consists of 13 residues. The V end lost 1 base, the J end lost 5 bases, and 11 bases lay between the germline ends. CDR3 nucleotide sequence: TGCAGCGTTGAAGTGGGCCTCGGTGAGACCCAGTACTTC. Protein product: CSVEVGLGETQYF.

DNA for the CDR3: TGTGCCATCAGCGACCTCCTAGCGGGAGTCTCGGAGACCCAGTACTTC. Protein: CAISDLLAGVSETQYF. The rearrangement uses TRBV10-3 and TRBJ2-5, with 10 bases that match TRBD2. Losses at the gene ends were 6 bases for V and 5 bases for J; bases not matched to a gene: 12. This CDR3 has 16 amino acids. Per germline, CDR1 ENHRY and CDR2 SYGVKD.

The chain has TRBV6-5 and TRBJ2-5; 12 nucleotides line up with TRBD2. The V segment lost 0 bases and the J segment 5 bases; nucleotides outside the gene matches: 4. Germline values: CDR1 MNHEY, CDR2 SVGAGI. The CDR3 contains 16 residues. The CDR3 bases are TGTGCCAGCAGTTACTCACTAGCGGGAGGAAGGGAGACCCAGTACTTC. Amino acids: CASSYSLAGGRETQYF.

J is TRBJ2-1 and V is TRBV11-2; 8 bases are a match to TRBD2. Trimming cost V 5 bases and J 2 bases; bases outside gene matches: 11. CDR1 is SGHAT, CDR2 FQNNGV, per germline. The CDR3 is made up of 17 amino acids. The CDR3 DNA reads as TGTGCCAGCAGCCTCCCCGGGGGGCGGGAGGCCTACAATGAGCAGTTCTTC. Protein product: CASSLPGGREAYNEQFF.

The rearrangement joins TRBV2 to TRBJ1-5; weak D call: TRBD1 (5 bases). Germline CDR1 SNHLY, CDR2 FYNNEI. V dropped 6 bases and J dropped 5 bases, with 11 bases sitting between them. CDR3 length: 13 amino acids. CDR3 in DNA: TGTGCCAGCAGCCGGGGACGATATCAGCCCCAGCATTTT. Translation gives CASSRGRYQPQHF.

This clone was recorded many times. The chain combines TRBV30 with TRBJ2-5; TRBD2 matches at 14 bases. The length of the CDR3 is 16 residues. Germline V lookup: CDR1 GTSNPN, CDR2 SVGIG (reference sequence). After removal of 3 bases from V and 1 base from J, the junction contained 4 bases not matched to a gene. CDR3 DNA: TGTGCCTGGAGAGAGACTAGCGGGAGGGCCCAAGAGACCCAGTACTTC. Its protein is CAWRETSGRAQETQYF.

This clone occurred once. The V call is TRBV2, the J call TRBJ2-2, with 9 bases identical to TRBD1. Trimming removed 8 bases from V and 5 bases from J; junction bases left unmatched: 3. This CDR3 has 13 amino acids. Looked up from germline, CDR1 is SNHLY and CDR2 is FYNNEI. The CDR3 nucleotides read TGTGCCAGCCGGGACAGGGAAACCGGGGAGCTGTTTTTT. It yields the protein CASRDRETGELFF.

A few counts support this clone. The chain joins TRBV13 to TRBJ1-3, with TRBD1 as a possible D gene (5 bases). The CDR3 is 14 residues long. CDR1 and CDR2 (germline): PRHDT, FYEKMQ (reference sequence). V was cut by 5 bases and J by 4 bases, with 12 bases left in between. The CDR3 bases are TGTGCCAGCAGCCGGGGACGGTCAGGAAACACCATATATTTT. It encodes CASSRGRSGNTIYF.

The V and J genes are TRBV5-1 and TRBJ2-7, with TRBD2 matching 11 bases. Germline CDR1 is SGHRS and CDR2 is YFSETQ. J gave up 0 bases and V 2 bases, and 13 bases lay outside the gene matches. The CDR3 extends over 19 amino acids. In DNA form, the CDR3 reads TGCGCCAGCAGCTTCCGGCCCACTAGCGGGAGCTCAAGCTCCTACGAGCAGTACTTC. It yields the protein CASSFRPTSGSSSSYEQYF.

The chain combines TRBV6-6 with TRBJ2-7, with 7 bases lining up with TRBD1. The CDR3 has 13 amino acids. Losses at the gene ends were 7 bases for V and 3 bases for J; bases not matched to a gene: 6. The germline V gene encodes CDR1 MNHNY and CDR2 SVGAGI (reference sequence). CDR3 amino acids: CASKKGQNYEQYF. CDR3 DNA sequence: TGTGCCAGCAAGAAGGGACAGAACTACGAGCAGTACTTC.

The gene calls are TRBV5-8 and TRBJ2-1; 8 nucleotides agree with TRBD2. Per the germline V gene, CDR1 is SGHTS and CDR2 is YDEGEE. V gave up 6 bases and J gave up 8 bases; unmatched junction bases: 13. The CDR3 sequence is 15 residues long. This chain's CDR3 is CASTEGRLAGHEQFF. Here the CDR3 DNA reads TGTGCCAGCACCGAGGGCAGGCTAGCGGGCCATGAGCAGTTCTTC.

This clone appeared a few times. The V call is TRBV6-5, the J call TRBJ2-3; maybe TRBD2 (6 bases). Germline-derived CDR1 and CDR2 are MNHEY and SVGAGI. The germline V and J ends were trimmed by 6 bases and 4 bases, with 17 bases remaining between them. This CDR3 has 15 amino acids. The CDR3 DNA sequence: TGTGCCAGCAGCCTAATGCAGGGAGGCCCAGATACGCAGTATTTT. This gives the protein CASSLMQGGPDTQYF.

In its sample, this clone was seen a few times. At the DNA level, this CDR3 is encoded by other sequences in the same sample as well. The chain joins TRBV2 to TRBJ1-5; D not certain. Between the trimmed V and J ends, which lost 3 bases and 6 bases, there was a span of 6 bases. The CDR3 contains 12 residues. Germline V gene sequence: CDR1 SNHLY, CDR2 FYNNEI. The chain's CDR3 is CASSERGQPQHF. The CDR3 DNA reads TGTGCCAGCAGTGAGCGGGGTCAGCCCCAGCATTTT.

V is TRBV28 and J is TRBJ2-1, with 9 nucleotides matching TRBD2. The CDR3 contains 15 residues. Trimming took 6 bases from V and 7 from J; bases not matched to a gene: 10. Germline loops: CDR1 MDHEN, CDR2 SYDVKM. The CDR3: CASRSLAGNANEQFF. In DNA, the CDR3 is TGTGCCAGCAGAAGTCTAGCGGGGAATGCGAATGAGCAGTTCTTC.

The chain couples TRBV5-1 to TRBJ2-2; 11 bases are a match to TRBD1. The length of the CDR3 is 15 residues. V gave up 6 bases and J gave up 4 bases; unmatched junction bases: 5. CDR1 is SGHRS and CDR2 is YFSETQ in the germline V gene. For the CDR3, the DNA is TGCGCCAGCATCCACGGGACAGGGGGCACCGGGGAGCTGTTTTTT. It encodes CASIHGTGGTGELFF.

In DNA, the CDR3 is TGTGCCAGTAGCCCAGCTTTGCGGGAGAAGAATGAGCAGTTCTTC. Translating gives CASSPALREKNEQFF. The rearrangement joins TRBV19 to TRBJ2-1, with TRBD2 identical over 7 bases. This CDR3 is built from 15 residues. Per germline, CDR1 LNHDA and CDR2 SQIVND (reference sequence). Trimming removed 6 bases from V and 7 bases from J; junction bases left unmatched: 12.

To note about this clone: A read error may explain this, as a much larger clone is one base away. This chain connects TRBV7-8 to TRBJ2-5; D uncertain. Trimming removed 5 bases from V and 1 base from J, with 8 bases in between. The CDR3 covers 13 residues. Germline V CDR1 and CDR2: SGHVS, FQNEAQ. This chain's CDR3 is CASSPGLQETQYF. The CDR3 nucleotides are TGTGCCAGCAGCCCCGGCCTCCAAGAGACCCAGTACTTC.